This paragraph reports one T cell receptor (beta chain). Only in-frame clones appear in the TCRdb table, and some are missing; sequencing was by immunoSEQ multiplex PCR. Here the sample spans some 31,000 clones, about 85% being singletons. The sample comes from a study of blood T cell repertoires in COVID-19. Germline CDR1 is SGHRS and CDR2 is YFSETQ. The CDR3 contains 16 residues. V lost 4 bases, J lost 4 bases, and 19 bases lay in between. The sequenced material came from peripheral blood. The rearrangement joins TRBV5-1 to TRBJ2-3; D gene uncertain. The clonotype comes from a human donor with acute or convalescent COVID-19. The donor label of this sample is uncertain. The CDR3 is CASSLLTHEESDTQYF. The DNA for the CDR3 is TGCGCCAGCAGCCTCTTGACTCACGAGGAGTCAGATACGCAGTATTTT.